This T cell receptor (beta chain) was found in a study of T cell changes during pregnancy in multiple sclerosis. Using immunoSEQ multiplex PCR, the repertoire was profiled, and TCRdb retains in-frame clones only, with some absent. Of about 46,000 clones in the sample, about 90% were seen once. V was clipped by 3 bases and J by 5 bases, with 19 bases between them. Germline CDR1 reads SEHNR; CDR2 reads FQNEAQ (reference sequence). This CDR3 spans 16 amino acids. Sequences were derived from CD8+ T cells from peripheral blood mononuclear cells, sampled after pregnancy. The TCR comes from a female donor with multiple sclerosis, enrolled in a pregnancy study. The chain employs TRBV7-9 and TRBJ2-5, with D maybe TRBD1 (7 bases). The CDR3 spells CASSFGGGFKEETQYF. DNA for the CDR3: TGTGCCAGCAGCTTTGGAGGGGGCTTCAAAGAGGAGACCCAGTACTTC.